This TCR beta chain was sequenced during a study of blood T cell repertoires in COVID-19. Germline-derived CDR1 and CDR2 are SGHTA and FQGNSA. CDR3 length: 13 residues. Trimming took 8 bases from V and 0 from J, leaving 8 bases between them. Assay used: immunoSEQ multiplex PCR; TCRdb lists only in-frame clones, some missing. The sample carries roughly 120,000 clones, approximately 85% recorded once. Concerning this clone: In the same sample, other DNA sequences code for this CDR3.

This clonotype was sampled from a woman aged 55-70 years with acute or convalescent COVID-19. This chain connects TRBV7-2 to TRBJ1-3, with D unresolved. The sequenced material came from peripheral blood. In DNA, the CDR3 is TGTGCCAGCTCGACAACCTCTGGAAACACCATATATTTT. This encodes CASSTTSGNTIYF. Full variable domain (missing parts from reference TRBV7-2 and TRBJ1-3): GAGVSQSPSNKVTEKGKDVELRCDPISGHTALYWYRQSLGQGLEFLIYFQGNSAPDKSGLPSDRFSAERTGGSVSTLTIQRTQQEDSAVYLCASSTTSGNTIYFGEGSWLTVV.